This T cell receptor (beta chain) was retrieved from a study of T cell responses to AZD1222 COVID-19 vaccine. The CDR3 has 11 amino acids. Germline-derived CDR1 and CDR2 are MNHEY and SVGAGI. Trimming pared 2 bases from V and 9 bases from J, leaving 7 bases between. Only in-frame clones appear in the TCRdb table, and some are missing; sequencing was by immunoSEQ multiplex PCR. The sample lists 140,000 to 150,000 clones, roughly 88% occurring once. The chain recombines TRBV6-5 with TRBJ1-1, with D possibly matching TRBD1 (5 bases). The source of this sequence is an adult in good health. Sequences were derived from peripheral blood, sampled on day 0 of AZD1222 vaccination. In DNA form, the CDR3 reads TGTGCCAGCAGTTACGTGGGACAAGCTTTCTTT. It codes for CASSYVGQAFF.